This T cell receptor (beta chain) was profiled in a study of neoadjuvant anti-PD-1 for oral cavity cancer. The wider study: Patients without progression received a fourth nivolumab dose around day 43, then surgical resection on days 50-56. Findings and limits, study-wide: TCR analyses covered only three patients per response group.

This clone occurred a few times. Antigen unknown. The V end lost 1 base, the J end lost 9 bases, and 12 bases lay between the germline ends. CDR1 and CDR2 from the germline V gene are SGHTA and FQGNSA. The length of the CDR3 is 13 residues. TCRdb keeps only in-frame clones here, not all; method: immunoSEQ multiplex PCR. This sample has 55,000 to 75,000 clones, with approximately 80% found just once. This TCR was recovered from a person between 35 and 79 years old with oral cavity squamous cell carcinoma. Source: PBMCs, taken before nivolumab (anti-PD-1) treatment. The V gene is TRBV7-2, the J gene TRBJ1-2; D ambiguous. The CDR3 DNA is TGTGCCAGCAGCTTAGAAACACTTGTAAGCTACACCTTC. It yields the protein CASSLETLVSYTF.